This T cell receptor (beta chain) was captured by sequencing in a study of CXCR3-negative and CXCR3-positive naive CD8 T cells (dated by TCRdb to between 2018 and 2020). Describing the broader study: Approximately 140 million TRB reads were obtained in total, roughly 1.5 +/- 0.3 million reads per library. Data from roughly eleven donors, pooled across two independent experiments, went into the diversity and physicochemical repertoire analyses. For the TRBV-TRBJ cluster analysis, the naive subsets came from 5 or 6 donors, while the memory cells came from 3 donors. The research as a whole found: Repertoire diversity was comparably high in both naive subsets but much lower in memory CD8+ T cells. CXCR3 expression partially decreased after cryopreservation, so most assays used freshly isolated PBMCs. Surface CD5, linked to self-reactivity in mice, was comparable between naive subsets; TCR interaction strength was therefore also inferred from TRB CDR3 physicochemical properties. Within the same donor, TRBV-TRBJ usage looked similar between naive CXCR3-negative and CXCR3-positive cells, but memory cells had distinct patterns.

For every CD8+ T cell subset, fewer than 350,000 cells were flow-sorted straight into RLT lysis buffer, and each subset was sorted in triplicate. Using standard density gradient centrifugation, peripheral blood mononuclear cells were isolated from buffy coats. An RNeasy Mini Kit was used to extract total RNA from the sorted cells. The sequencer listed for this sample is NextSeq 550. The Human TCR Profiling Kit (MiLaboratory) was used to make UMI-labeled 5' RACE TRB cDNA libraries. The full amount of extracted RNA was used for cDNA synthesis, and the full amount of resulting cDNA was used for PCR amplification. Libraries were prepared in parallel with an identical number of PCR cycles. The authors' analysis ran thus. MIGEC and MiXCR extracted about 53,000 +/- 10,000 unique UMI-labeled TRB cDNA molecules per library, requiring at least two reads per UMI. Each library averaged roughly 36,000 +/- 9,600 functional in-frame TRB CDR3 nucleotide clonotypes without stop codons. Diversity metrics, including normalized Shannon-Wiener and Chao1, were computed in VDJtools after downsampling to 5000 UMI-labeled TRB molecules per sample. For the central five CDR3 residues, VDJtools calculated physicochemical properties weighted by clonotype size, namely interaction energy, strength, volume and Kidera factor 4. TCRdb reprocessed the reads and provides one entry for every CDR3 protein sequence; no DNA is given. Clone size and V and J calls follow TCRdb, not the original study. The record for this sample contains approximately 41,000 distinct CDR3 sequences. The top ten constitute roughly 14% of the sample.

In the germline V gene (reference sequence), CDR1 corresponds to SEHNR and CDR2 to FQNEAQ. The CDR3 sequence holds 15 residues, the cysteine and phenylalanine included. No DNA sequence is on record. With respect to this clonotype: The specificity of this receptor is unknown.

This chain is built from TRBV7-9 and TRBJ2-5. Specimen: memory CD8+ T cells from blood. Taken with the paper, the label for cell subset or site translates to: conventional CD8+ memory T cells (TMEM), sorted as controls. The source is a human donor in good health. Some clones in this sample may be carry-over from other donors' samples. The CDR3 region reads CASSLSQDRQETQYF.